This T cell receptor (beta chain) derives from a study of OX40 agonist ivuxolimab in advanced cancers. At the level of the study: Dose-escalation cases comprised hepatocellular carcinoma, melanoma, renal cell or head and neck cancer.

Study outcomes and limitations: On average, CD8+ T cells showed a greater number of expanded clones than CD4+.

CDR1 LNHDA and CDR2 SQIVND come from the germline V gene (reference sequence). This CDR3 comprises 14 residues. V was clipped by 8 bases and J by 12 bases; unmatched bases: 11. As concerns this clone: Antigen specificity is unknown.

Sequenced by immunoSEQ multiplex PCR; TCRdb stores in-frame clones only, minus some. The sample shows 55,000 to 70,000 clones, over 75% of them seen only once. This specimen consisted of CD4+ or CD8+ T cells sorted from blood, obtained in a trial of the OX40 agonist ivuxolimab. This clonotype was sampled from an adult with an advanced solid tumor such as melanoma, head and neck, liver or kidney cancer. V and J are TRBV19 and TRBJ2-7; TRBD2 aligns across 15 bases. CDR3 DNA: TGTGCCAGTGGCGTCGGGGGACTAGCGGGAGGCCTGTACTTC. Its protein is CASGVGGLAGGLYF.